The 10 T cell receptor beta chains listed next were all sequenced from one sample in a study of T cells in Graves' hyperthyroidism and ophthalmopathy. What was amplified from RNA transcripts were TCR beta CDR3 regions. First-round RT-PCR of the TCR CDR3 relied on the HTBI primer set. One entry per CDR3 protein results from TCRdb running MiXCR on the multiplex PCR reads. The sample lists some 690,000 distinct CDR3 sequences; around a sixth were seen once. Specimen: blood. These receptors all stem from a man in his forties or fifties with Graves' hyperthyroidism.

V is TRBV5-1 and J is TRBJ2-5; perhaps TRBD1 as D (6 bases). Trimming pared 10 bases from V and 2 bases from J, leaving 21 bases between. The CDR3 loop spans 15 amino acids. Germline-derived CDR1 and CDR2 are SGHRS and YFSETQ. The CDR3 region is CAGPKTGTPQETQYF. CDR3 DNA sequence: TGCGCCGGCCCTAAGACCGGGACACCTCAAGAGACCCAGTACTTC.

This rearrangement joins TRBV24-1 to TRBJ2-1; 10 bases align to TRBD1. The CDR3 extends over 17 amino acids. Germline lookup yields CDR1 KGHDR and CDR2 SFDVKD. The J segment lost 10 bases and the V segment lost 4 bases, leaving 15 bases of the junction unmatched. Here the CDR3 reads CATSEYNPGQGKGEQFF. CDR3 DNA: TGTGCCACCAGTGAATATAATCCGGGACAGGGGAAGGGAGAGCAGTTCTTC.

The J gene is TRBJ1-5, the V gene TRBV20-1, with 7 bases matching TRBD1. The V and J ends lost 5 bases and 5 bases, in that order; junction bases with no gene match: 12. Germline V gives CDR1 DFQATT, CDR2 SNEGSKA (reference sequence). The CDR3 spans 15 residues. The CDR3 reads CSARTGLEGYQPQHF. Written as DNA, the CDR3 is TGCAGTGCTCGGACAGGCCTAGAGGGGTATCAGCCCCAGCATTTT.

Turning to this clonotype: Germline and junction disagree at one end, which may indicate a read error. The J gene is TRBJ2-3, the V gene TRBV2, with D unresolved. This CDR3 contains 13 residues. Germline values: CDR1 SNHLY, CDR2 FYNNEI. The DNA for the CDR3 is TGTGCCAACAGTGTAGAGAATGAGGATACGCAGTATTTT. Translated: CANSVENEDTQYF.

This clonotype appeared many times. The chain carries TRBV5-1 and TRBJ1-1, with D possibly being TRBD1 (5 bases). V was trimmed by 4 bases and J by 0 bases, leaving 13 bases between them. CDR3 length: 15 amino acids. The germline V gene has CDR1 SGHRS and CDR2 YFSETQ. CDR3 region: CASSPQEGMNTEAFF. CDR3 bases: TGCGCCAGCAGCCCCCAAGAGGGGATGAACACTGAAGCTTTCTTT.

This clonotype has a handful of counts. This chain connects TRBV11-3 to TRBJ2-1, with 9 bases matching TRBD2. The CDR3 sequence is 17 residues long. Trimming removed 5 bases from V and 8 bases from J; junction bases left unmatched: 16. Germline V CDR1 and CDR2: SGHNT, YENEEA. CDR3 protein: CASSPREISGRTHEQFF. CDR3 in DNA: TGTGCCAGCAGCCCCCGAGAGATTAGCGGGAGAACCCATGAGCAGTTCTTC.

This clonotype was counted ten times or more. This sequence joins TRBV30 and TRBJ2-7; D may be TRBD2 (6 bases). Trimming took off 6 bases at V and 7 bases at J, with 10 bases between the two ends. The germline gives CDR1 GTSNPN, CDR2 SVGIG (reference sequence). The CDR3 length is 10 residues. This CDR3 reads CACLGGEQYF. The CDR3 DNA follows: TGTGCCTGCCTAGGAGGGGAGCAGTACTTC.

Many counts were recorded for this clonotype. V is TRBV24-1 and J is TRBJ2-1, with unresolved D. The V end was cut by 4 bases, the J end by 7 bases, with 7 bases between. The CDR3 sequence is 12 residues long. Per the germline V gene, CDR1 is KGHDR and CDR2 is SFDVKD. The CDR3 DNA reads as TGTGCCACCAGTGACATTGGGAATGAGCAGTTCTTC. Translating it yields CATSDIGNEQFF.

This clonotype was picked up many times. The chain links TRBV2 to TRBJ2-1; maybe TRBD1 (12 bases). Looked up from germline, CDR1 is SNHLY and CDR2 is FYNNEI. The CDR3 length is 24 residues. The V and J ends lost 6 bases and 5 bases respectively, with 44 bases between them. In DNA form, the CDR3 reads TGTGCCAGCAGAGGGACCCTTCCGGGACAGGGGGCAGGTACTAGCGGGGGCCGGCACAATGAGCAGTTCTTC. It yields the protein CASRGTLPGQGAGTSGGRHNEQFF.

This clonotype was recorded many times. The CDR3 reads CASSGQETQYF. The CDR3 DNA is TGTGCCAGCAGCGGACAAGAGACCCAGTACTTC. The chain couples TRBV2 to TRBJ2-5; D not certain. Trimming removed 6 bases at V and 2 bases at J, with 4 bases between. This CDR3 contains 11 residues. Looked up from germline, CDR1 is SNHLY and CDR2 is FYNNEI.